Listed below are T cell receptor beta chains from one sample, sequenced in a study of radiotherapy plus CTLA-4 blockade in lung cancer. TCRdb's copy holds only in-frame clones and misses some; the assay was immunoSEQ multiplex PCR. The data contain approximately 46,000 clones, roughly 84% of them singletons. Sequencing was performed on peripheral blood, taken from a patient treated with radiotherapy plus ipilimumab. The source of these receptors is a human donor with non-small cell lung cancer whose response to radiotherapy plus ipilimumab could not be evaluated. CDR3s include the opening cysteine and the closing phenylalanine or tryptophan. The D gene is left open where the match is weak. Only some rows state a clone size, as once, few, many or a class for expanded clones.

CDR3 protein: CAISEEDRGTYEQYF
CDR3 DNA: TGTGCCATCAGTGAGGAGGACAGGGGTACCTACGAGCAGTACTTC
V gene: TRBV10-3
J gene: TRBJ2-7
clone size: NA
D gene: TRBD1

CDR3 protein: CSVSQGFSGANVLTF
CDR3 DNA: TGCAGCGTTTCTCAGGGATTCTCTGGGGCCAACGTCCTGACTTTC
V gene: TRBV29-1
J gene: TRBJ2-6
clone size: NA
D gene: NA

CDR3 protein: CASSRGTEEKLFF
CDR3 DNA: TGTGCCAGTAGTCGCGGGACGGAAGAAAAACTGTTTTTT
V gene: TRBV19
J gene: TRBJ1-4
clone size: NA
D gene: NA

CDR3 protein: CASSQGTVRLYEQYF
CDR3 DNA: TGTGCCAGCAGCCAAGGGACAGTTCGCCTCTACGAGCAGTACTTC
V gene: TRBV14
J gene: TRBJ2-7
clone size: NA
D gene: NA

CDR3 protein: CASTKDRGFNGYTF
CDR3 DNA: TGTGCCAGCACCAAGGACAGGGGATTCAATGGCTACACCTTC
V gene: TRBV7-2
J gene: TRBJ1-2
clone size: once
D gene: TRBD1

CDR3 protein: CASITRQGASYNEQFF
CDR3 DNA: TGTGCCAGCATTACCCGACAGGGCGCCTCCTACAATGAGCAGTTCTTC
V gene: TRBV28
J gene: TRBJ2-1
clone size: NA
D gene: TRBD1

CDR3 protein: CASSLGGLDRGRTETQYF
CDR3 DNA: TGTGCCAGCAGCTTAGGGGGTCTGGACAGAGGAAGGACAGAGACCCAGTACTTC
V gene: TRBV7-9
J gene: TRBJ2-5
clone size: few
D gene: NA

CDR3 protein: CASTPQGRDEQYF
CDR3 DNA: TGTGCCAGTACCCCACAGGGTCGGGACGAGCAGTACTTC
V gene: TRBV19
J gene: TRBJ2-7
clone size: NA
D gene: NA

CDR3 protein: CASSLTSGQGLPYEQYF
CDR3 DNA: TGTGCCAGCAGCTTAACATCAGGACAGGGACTGCCCTACGAGCAGTACTTC
V gene: TRBV7-9
J gene: TRBJ2-7
clone size: NA
D gene: TRBD1

CDR3 protein: CASTKTGSDQPQHF
CDR3 DNA: TGTGCCAGCACCAAAACAGGGAGCGATCAGCCCCAGCATTTT
V gene: TRBV6-1
J gene: TRBJ1-5
clone size: NA
D gene: NA

CDR3 protein: CASSSTVWPQHF
CDR3 DNA: TGTGCCAGCAGTTCGACAGTTTGGCCCCAGCATTTT
V gene: TRBV28
J gene: TRBJ1-5
clone size: NA
D gene: NA

CDR3 protein: CASTATGGSAEQFF
CDR3 DNA: TGTGCCAGCACTGCGACAGGGGGGTCGGCTGAGCAGTTCTTC
V gene: TRBV9
J gene: TRBJ2-1
clone size: NA
D gene: TRBD1

CDR3 protein: CASSYEGRFGNTIYF
CDR3 DNA: TGTGCCAGCAGTTACGAGGGCAGGTTTGGAAACACCATATATTTT
V gene: TRBV6-5
J gene: TRBJ1-3
clone size: NA
D gene: NA

CDR3 protein: CASSLKLTGVSGNTIYF
CDR3 DNA: TGTGCCAGCAGCTTGAAATTAACAGGGGTCTCTGGAAACACCATATATTTT
V gene: TRBV5-5
J gene: TRBJ1-3
clone size: NA
D gene: TRBD1

CDR3 protein: CATSRAGQPIYNEQFF
CDR3 DNA: TGTGCCACCAGCAGAGCCGGACAGCCGATCTACAATGAGCAGTTCTTC
V gene: TRBV15
J gene: TRBJ2-1
clone size: NA
D gene: NA

CDR3 protein: CASSFDPVYTEAFF
CDR3 DNA: TGTGCCAGCAGTTTCGATCCGGTGTATACTGAAGCTTTCTTT
V gene: TRBV27
J gene: TRBJ1-1
clone size: NA
D gene: NA

CDR3 protein: CAWSVSGSRETQYF
CDR3 DNA: TGTGCCTGGTCCGTCAGCGGGAGTAGGGAGACCCAGTACTTC
V gene: TRBV30
J gene: TRBJ2-5
clone size: NA
D gene: TRBD2

CDR3 protein: CASSADLAGGPHEQYF
CDR3 DNA: TGTGCCAGCAGCGCTGATCTAGCGGGAGGCCCTCACGAGCAGTACTTC
V gene: TRBV9
J gene: TRBJ2-7
clone size: NA
D gene: TRBD2

CDR3 protein: CASRTTRDRRNEQFF
CDR3 DNA: TGTGCCAGCAGAACCACCCGGGACAGAAGGAATGAGCAGTTCTTC
V gene: TRBV28
J gene: TRBJ2-1
clone size: NA
D gene: TRBD1

CDR3 protein: CASSLAGGLAGSVSSYNEQFF
CDR3 DNA: TGCGCCAGCAGCTTGGCCGGTGGGCTAGCGGGATCCGTGAGCTCCTACAATGAGCAGTTCTTC
V gene: TRBV5-1
J gene: TRBJ2-1
clone size: NA
D gene: TRBD2

CDR3 protein: CASSPFAGSYNEQFF
CDR3 DNA: TGTGCCAGCAGCCCGTTCGCGGGTTCGTACAATGAGCAGTTCTTC
V gene: TRBV5-5
J gene: TRBJ2-1
clone size: NA
D gene: NA

CDR3 protein: CASSTGRGGNEQFF
CDR3 DNA: TGTGCCAGCAGTACGGGCCGTGGGGGGAATGAGCAGTTCTTC
V gene: TRBV7-9
J gene: TRBJ2-1
clone size: NA
D gene: NA

CDR3 protein: CAISDSGGDYGYTF
CDR3 DNA: TGTGCCATCAGTGATTCGGGAGGAGACTATGGCTACACCTTC
V gene: TRBV10-3
J gene: TRBJ1-2
clone size: NA
D gene: NA

CDR3 protein: CASSTKGQGVHEQYF
CDR3 DNA: TGTGCCAGTAGTACTAAAGGACAGGGGGTCCACGAGCAGTACTTC
V gene: TRBV19
J gene: TRBJ2-7
clone size: once
D gene: TRBD1

CDR3 protein: CATTTGAGEQYF
CDR3 DNA: TGTGCCACGACGACAGGGGCTGGCGAGCAGTACTTC
V gene: TRBV10-3
J gene: TRBJ2-7
clone size: NA
D gene: TRBD1

CDR3 protein: CSARTGEAYEQYF
CDR3 DNA: TGCAGCGCCCGGACAGGGGAAGCCTACGAGCAGTACTTC
V gene: TRBV29-1
J gene: TRBJ2-7
clone size: once
D gene: TRBD1

CDR3 protein: CASSQTSGGPLFF
CDR3 DNA: TGTGCCAGCAGCCAGACTAGCGGGGGTCCGTTGTTCTTC
V gene: TRBV11-2
J gene: TRBJ2-1
clone size: NA
D gene: TRBD2

CDR3 protein: CASSFVGRECHGYTF
CDR3 DNA: TGTGCCAGCAGTTTCGTGGGCAGGGAATGTCATGGCTACACCTTC
V gene: TRBV6-8
J gene: TRBJ1-2
clone size: NA
D gene: NA

CDR3 protein: CASSLQRGIITYNEQFF
CDR3 DNA: TGTGCCAGCAGTTTACAGCGGGGAATTATAACCTACAATGAGCAGTTCTTC
V gene: TRBV28
J gene: TRBJ2-1
clone size: NA
D gene: TRBD2

CDR3 protein: CASSLGGQGRNYGYTF
CDR3 DNA: TGTGCCAGCAGCTTAGGAGGACAGGGGAGAAACTATGGCTACACCTTC
V gene: TRBV13
J gene: TRBJ1-2
clone size: NA
D gene: TRBD1

CDR3 protein: CASSSAHPGGPSGEQFF
CDR3 DNA: TGTGCCAGCAGCTCAGCCCACCCGGGAGGGCCCTCGGGTGAGCAGTTCTTC
V gene: TRBV7-2
J gene: TRBJ2-1
clone size: NA
D gene: TRBD2